This record concerns one TCR beta chain sequence. These data originate in a study of blood T cell repertoires in COVID-19. Study-level background: Some COVID-19 samples were acute and others convalescent; all came from the United States, Italy and Spain. The analysed material was cDNA or gDNA that came from T cells, B-cell-depleted T cells, or PBMCs.

V was pared by 6 bases and J by 2 bases, with 5 bases of the junction left unmatched. Germline values: CDR1 MGHDK, CDR2 SYGVNS. The CDR3 covers 14 residues. Authors' analysis steps: Scientists estimated how many nucleated cells there were by amplifying reference gene primers. TCRdb's table, derived via immunoSEQ multiplex PCR, lists solely in-frame clones and lacks some. D and trimming were read from the DNA, whereas the V and J calls and clone size are those reported in that table. The top ten clones hold 5% to 6% of a sample with over 60,000 clones, around 91% of them seen once. This TCR derives from a man over 45 with acute or convalescent COVID-19. The gene calls are TRBV25-1 and TRBJ2-7; 9 bases match TRBD1. The sample consisted of peripheral blood. The CDR3 coding sequence is TGTGCCAGCAGGAAGGGACAGGGAACCTACGAGCAGTACTTC. Its translation is CASRKGQGTYEQYF.